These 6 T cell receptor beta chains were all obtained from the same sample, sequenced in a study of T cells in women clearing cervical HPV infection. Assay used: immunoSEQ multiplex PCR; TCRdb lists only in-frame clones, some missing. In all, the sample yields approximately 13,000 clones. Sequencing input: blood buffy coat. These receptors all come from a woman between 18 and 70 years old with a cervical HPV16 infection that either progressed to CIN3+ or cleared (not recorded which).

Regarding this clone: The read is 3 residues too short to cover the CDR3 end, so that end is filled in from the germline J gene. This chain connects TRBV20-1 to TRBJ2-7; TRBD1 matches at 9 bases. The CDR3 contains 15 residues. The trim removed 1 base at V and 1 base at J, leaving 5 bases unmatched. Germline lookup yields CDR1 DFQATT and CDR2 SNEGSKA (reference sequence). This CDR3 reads CSARGPGQGSYEQYF. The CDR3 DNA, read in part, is TGCAGTGCTAGAGGACCCGGACAGGGGTCCTACGAG.

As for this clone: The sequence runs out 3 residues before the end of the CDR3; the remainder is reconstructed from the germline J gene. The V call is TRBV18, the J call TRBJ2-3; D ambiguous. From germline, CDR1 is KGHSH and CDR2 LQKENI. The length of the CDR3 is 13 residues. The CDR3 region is CASSPAIQETQYF. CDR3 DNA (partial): TGTGCCAGCTCTCCCGCTATCCAAGAGACG.

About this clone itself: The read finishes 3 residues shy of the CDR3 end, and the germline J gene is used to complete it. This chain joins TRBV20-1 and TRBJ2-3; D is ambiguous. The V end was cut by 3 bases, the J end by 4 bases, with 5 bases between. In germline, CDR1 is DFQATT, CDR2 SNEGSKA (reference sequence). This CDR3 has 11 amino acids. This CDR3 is CSASRADTQYF. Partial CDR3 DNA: TGCAGTGCTAGCAGAGCAGATACG.

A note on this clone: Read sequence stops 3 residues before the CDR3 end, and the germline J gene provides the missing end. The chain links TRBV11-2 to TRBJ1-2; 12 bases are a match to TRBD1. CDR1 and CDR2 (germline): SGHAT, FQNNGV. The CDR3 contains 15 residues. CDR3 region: CASSQKGQGAFRYTF. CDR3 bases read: TGTGCCAGCAGCCAGAAGGGACAGGGGGCTTTTCGC.

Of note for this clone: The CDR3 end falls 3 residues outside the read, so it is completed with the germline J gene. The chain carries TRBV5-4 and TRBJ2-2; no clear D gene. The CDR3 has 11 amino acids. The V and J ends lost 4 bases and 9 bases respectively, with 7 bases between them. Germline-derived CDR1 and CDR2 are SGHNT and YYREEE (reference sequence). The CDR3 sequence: CASSLPWELFF. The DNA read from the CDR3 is TGTGCCAGCAGCCTACCTTGGGAG.

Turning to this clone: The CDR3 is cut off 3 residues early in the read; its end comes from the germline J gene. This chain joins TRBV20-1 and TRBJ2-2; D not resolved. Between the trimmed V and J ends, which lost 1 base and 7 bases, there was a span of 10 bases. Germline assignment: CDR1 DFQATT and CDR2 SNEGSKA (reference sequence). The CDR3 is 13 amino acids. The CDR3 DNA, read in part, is TGCAGTGCTAGAGTAGGGTTCGGCGGGGAG. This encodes CSARVGFGGE. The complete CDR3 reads CSARVGFGGELFF.